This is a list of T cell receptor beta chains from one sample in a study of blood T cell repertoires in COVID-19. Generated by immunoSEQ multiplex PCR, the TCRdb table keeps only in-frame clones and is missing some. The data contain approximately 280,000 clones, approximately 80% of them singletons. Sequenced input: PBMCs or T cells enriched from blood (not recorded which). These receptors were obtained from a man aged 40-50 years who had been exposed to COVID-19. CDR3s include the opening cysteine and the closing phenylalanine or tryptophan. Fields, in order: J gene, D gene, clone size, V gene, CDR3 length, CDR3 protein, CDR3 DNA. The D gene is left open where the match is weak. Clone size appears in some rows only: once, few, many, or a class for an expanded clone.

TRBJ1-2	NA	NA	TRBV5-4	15	CASSLPDSNPYGYTF	TGTGCCAGCAGCTTGCCTGACAGTAATCCTTATGGCTACACCTTC
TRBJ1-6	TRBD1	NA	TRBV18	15	CASSPGTVGGSPLHF	TGTGCCAGCTCACCCGGGACAGTAGGAGGGTCACCCCTCCACTTT
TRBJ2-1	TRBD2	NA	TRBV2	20	CASKKDPGLAGVLFYNEQFF	TGTGCCAGCAAAAAAGACCCGGGACTAGCGGGAGTATTGTTTTACAATGAGCAGTTCTTC
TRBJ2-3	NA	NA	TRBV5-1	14	CASTPRQGQNTQYF	TGCGCCAGCACCCCCAGGCAGGGTCAAAATACGCAGTATTTT
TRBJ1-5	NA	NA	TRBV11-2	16	CASSLDGLIGNQPQHF	TGTGCCAGCAGCTTAGACGGTTTGATCGGCAATCAGCCCCAGCATTTT
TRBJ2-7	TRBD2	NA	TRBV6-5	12	CASKAGGYEQYF	TGTGCCAGCAAAGCGGGAGGCTACGAGCAGTACTTC
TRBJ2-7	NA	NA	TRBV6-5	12	CASNGGMYEQYF	TGTGCCAGTAATGGAGGGATGTACGAGCAGTACTTC
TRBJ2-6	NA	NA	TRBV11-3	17	CASSSAERGFGANVLTF	TGTGCCAGCAGCTCTGCTGAGAGGGGGTTCGGGGCCAACGTCCTGACTTTC
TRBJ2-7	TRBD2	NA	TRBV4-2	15	CASSQDRGSQYEQYF	TGTGCCAGCAGCCAAGATCGCGGGAGTCAATACGAGCAGTACTTC
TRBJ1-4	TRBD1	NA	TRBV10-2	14	CASRPDRTHEKLFF	TGCGCCAGCAGGCCGGACAGGACTCATGAAAAACTGTTTTTT
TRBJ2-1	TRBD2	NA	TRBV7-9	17	CASSLRGLAGSNNEQFF	TGTGCCAGCAGCTTGCGGGGGCTAGCGGGCTCTAACAATGAGCAGTTCTTC
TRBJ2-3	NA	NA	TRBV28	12	CASRGDTDTQYF	TGTGCCAGCAGAGGGGACACAGATACGCAGTATTTT
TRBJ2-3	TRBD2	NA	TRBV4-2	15	CASSPSGTKADTQYF	TGTGCCAGCAGCCCCAGCGGGACTAAAGCAGATACGCAGTATTTT
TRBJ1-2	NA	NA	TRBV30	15	CAFLPRPGGPRGYTF	TGTGCCTTCCTACCGCGCCCGGGGGGGCCTAGGGGCTACACCTTC
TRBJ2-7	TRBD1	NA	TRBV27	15	CASSKRQGDGYEQYF	TGTGCCAGCTCCAAAAGACAGGGAGACGGGTACGAGCAGTACTTC
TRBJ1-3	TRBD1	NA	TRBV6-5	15	CASTKGGQPGNTIYF	TGTGCCAGCACCAAGGGGGGACAGCCTGGAAACACCATATATTTT
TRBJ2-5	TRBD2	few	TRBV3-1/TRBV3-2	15	CASSLGGGGEETQYF	TGTGCCAGCAGCCTTGGTGGGGGGGGAGAAGAGACCCAGTACTTC
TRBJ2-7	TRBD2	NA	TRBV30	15	CAWSGPSGSLYEQYF	TGTGCCTGGAGCGGTCCAAGCGGGAGTCTCTACGAGCAGTACTTC
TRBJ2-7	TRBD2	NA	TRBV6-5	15	CASSYVGRAVPEQYF	TGTGCCAGCAGTTACGTCGGGAGGGCCGTTCCCGAGCAGTACTTC
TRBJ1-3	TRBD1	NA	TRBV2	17	CASVGTGGAGSGNTIYF	TGTGCCAGCGTGGGGACAGGGGGAGCGGGCTCTGGAAACACCATATATTTT
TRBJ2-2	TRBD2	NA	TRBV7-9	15	CATRLSAGPTGELFF	TGTGCCACTCGCCTATCAGCGGGACCCACCGGGGAGCTGTTTTTT
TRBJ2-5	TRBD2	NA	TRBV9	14	CASSVSGSRETQYF	TGTGCCAGCAGCGTAAGCGGGAGCCGAGAGACCCAGTACTTC
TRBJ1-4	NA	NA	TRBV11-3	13	CASRGSTNEKLFF	TGTGCCAGCAGGGGCTCAACTAATGAAAAACTGTTTTTT
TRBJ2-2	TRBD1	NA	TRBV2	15	CASSATRGPTGELFF	TGTGCCAGCAGCGCCACGAGGGGGCCCACCGGGGAGCTGTTTTTT
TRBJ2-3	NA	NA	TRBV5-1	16	CASSSWGNRRTDTQYF	TGCGCCAGCAGCTCGTGGGGCAACCGTAGGACAGATACGCAGTATTTT
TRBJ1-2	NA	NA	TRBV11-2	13	CASSLGGGDRYTF	TGTGCCAGCAGCTTAGGAGGAGGGGATCGCTACACCTTC
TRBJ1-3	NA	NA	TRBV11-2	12	CASSLESDTIYF	TGTGCCAGCAGCTTAGAATCCGACACCATATATTTT
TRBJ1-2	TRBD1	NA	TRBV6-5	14	CASSRDRAIYGYTF	TGTGCCAGCAGCCGGGACAGGGCGATTTATGGCTACACCTTC
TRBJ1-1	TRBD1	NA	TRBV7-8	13	CASSLDRGSGAFF	TGTGCCAGCAGCTTGGACAGGGGGTCTGGAGCTTTCTTT
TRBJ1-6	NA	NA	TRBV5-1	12	CASSLPGSPLHF	TGCGCCAGCAGCTTGCCCGGTTCACCCCTCCACTTT